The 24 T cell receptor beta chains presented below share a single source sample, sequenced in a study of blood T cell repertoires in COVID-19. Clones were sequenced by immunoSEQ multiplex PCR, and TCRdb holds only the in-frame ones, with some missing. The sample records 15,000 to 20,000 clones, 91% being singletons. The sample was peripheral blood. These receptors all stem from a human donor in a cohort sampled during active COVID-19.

CDR3 loop: CASRLTGSIVYEQYF. CDR3 in DNA: TGTGCCAGCAGATTGACAGGGTCCATCGTTTACGAGCAGTACTTC. The rearrangement links TRBV5-6 to TRBJ2-7, with TRBD1 identical over 7 bases. The V segment lost 5 bases and the J segment 4 bases; nucleotides outside the gene matches: 12. In germline, CDR1 is SGHDT, CDR2 YYEEEE. The CDR3 totals 15 residues.

The CDR3 bases are TGTGCCACCAGCAGAGATAGCGTAATAGAGGGCCCGAAGGGCTACACCTTC. It codes for CATSRDSVIEGPKGYTF. The genes are TRBV15 and TRBJ1-2; D unclear. Germline lookup yields CDR1 LNHNV and CDR2 YYDKDF (reference sequence). V lost 0 bases, J lost 8 bases, and 22 bases lay in between. CDR3 size: 17 residues.

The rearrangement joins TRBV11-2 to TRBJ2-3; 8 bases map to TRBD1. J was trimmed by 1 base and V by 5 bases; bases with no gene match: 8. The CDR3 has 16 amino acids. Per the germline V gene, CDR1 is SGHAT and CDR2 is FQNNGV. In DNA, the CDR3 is TGTGCCAGCAGCGGGCGGACAGGGTTGGGCACAGATACGCAGTATTTT. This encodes CASSGRTGLGTDTQYF.

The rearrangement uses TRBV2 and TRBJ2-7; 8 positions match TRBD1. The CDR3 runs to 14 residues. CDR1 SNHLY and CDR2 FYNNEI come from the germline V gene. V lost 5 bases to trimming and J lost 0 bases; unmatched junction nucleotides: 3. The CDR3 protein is CASSKDRASYEQYF. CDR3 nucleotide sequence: TGTGCCAGCAGTAAGGACAGGGCCTCCTACGAGCAGTACTTC.

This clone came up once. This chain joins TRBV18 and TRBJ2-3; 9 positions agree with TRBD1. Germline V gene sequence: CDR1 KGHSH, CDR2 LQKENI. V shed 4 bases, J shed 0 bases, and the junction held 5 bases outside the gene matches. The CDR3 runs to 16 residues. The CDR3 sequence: CASSLTDRGSTDTQYF. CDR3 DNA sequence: TGTGCCAGCTCACTTACGGACAGGGGCAGCACAGATACGCAGTATTTT.

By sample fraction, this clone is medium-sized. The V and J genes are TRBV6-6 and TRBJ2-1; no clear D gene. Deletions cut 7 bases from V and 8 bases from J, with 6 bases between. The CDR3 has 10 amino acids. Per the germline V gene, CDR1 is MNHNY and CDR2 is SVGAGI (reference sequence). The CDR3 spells CASKFDEQFF. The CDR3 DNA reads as TGTGCCAGCAAATTCGATGAGCAGTTCTTC.

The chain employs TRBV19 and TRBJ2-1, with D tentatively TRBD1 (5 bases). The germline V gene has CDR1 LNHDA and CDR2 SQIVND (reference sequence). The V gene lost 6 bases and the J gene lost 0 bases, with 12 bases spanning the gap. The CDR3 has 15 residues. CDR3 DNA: TGTGCCAGTAGACTGACAGCTAGCTCCTACAATGAGCAGTTCTTC. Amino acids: CASRLTASSYNEQFF.

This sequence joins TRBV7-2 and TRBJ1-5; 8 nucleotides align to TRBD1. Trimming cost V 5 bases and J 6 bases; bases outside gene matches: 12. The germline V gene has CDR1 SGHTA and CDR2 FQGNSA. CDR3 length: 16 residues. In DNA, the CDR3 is TGTGCCAGCAGCGGAAACGGACAGGGTGGGAGTCAGCCCCAGCATTTT. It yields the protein CASSGNGQGGSQPQHF.

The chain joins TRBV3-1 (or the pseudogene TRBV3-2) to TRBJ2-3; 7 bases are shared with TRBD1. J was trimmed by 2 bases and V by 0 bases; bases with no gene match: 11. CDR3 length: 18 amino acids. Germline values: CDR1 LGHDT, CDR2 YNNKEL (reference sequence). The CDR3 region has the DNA TGTGCCAGCAGCCAAGATCACAGGGGACCATCCTACACAGATACGCAGTATTTT. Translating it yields CASSQDHRGPSYTDTQYF.

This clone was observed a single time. The CDR3 DNA reads as TGTGCCACTAGACTAGCGGTTAACACCGGGGAGCTGTTTTTT. This encodes CATRLAVNTGELFF. The gene calls are TRBV19 and TRBJ2-2; 9 positions match TRBD2. The J segment lost 2 bases and the V segment lost 10 bases, leaving 5 bases of the junction unmatched. The CDR3 covers 14 residues. CDR1 LNHDA and CDR2 SQIVND come from the germline V gene (reference sequence).

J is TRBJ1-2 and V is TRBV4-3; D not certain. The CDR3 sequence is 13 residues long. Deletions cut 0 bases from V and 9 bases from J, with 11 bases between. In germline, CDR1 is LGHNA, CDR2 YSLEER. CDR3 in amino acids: CASSQDFEASYTF. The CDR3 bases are TGCGCCAGCAGCCAAGATTTTGAGGCTAGCTACACCTTC.

The CDR3 sequence is CASSLERGAGLQETQYF. Written as DNA, the CDR3 is TGTGCCAGCAGCCTCGAGAGGGGTGCGGGACTTCAAGAGACCCAGTACTTC. J is TRBJ2-5 and V is TRBV4-2; D may be TRBD2 (6 bases). Trimming shortened V by 4 bases and J by 2 bases, and 20 bases separated the two germline ends. The CDR3 is 17 amino acids. Germline V lookup: CDR1 LGHNA, CDR2 YNFKEQ.

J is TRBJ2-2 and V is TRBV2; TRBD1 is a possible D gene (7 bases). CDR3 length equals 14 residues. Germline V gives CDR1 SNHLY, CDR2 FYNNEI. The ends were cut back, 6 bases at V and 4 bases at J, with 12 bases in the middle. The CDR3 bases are TGTGCCAGCAGAGGGACAGCGGGCACCGGGGAGCTGTTTTTT. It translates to CASRGTAGTGELFF.

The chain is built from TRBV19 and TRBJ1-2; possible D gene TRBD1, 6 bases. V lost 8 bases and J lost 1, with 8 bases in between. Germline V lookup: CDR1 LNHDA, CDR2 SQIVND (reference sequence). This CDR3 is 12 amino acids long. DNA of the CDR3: TGTGCCAGTGCACAGGGTAACTATGGCTACACCTTC. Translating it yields CASAQGNYGYTF.

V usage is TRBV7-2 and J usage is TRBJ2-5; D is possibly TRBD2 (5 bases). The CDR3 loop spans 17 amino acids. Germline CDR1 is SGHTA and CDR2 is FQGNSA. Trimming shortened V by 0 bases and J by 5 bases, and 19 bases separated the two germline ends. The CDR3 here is CASSLALVTSLDETQYF. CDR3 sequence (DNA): TGTGCCAGCAGCTTAGCACTAGTCACAAGCCTTGATGAGACCCAGTACTTC. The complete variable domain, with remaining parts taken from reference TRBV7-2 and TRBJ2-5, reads GAGVSQSPSNKVTEKGKDVELRCDPISGHTALYWYRQSLGQGLEFLIYFQGNSAPDKSGLPSDRFSAERTGGSVSTLTIQRTQQEDSAVYLCASSLALVTSLDETQYFGPGTRLLVL.

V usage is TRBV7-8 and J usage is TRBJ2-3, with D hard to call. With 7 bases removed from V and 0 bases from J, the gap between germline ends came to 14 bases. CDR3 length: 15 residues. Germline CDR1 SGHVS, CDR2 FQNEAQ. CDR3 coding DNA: TGTGCCAGCAAACCCGTGATGACTAGCACAGATACGCAGTATTTT. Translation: CASKPVMTSTDTQYF.

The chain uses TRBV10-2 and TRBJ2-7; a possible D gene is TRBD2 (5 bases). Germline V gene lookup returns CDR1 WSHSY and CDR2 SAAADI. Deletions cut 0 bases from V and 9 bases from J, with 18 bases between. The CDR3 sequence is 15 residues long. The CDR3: CASSESKRTDIPQYF. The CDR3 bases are TGCGCCAGCAGTGAGTCGAAGCGGACTGACATTCCGCAGTACTTC.

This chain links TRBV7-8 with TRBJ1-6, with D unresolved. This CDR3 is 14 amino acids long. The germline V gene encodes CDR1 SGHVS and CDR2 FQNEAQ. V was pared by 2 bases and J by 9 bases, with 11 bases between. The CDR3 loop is CASSLPLRSSPLHF. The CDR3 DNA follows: TGTGCCAGCAGCTTACCCCTTCGGAGTTCACCCCTCCACTTT.

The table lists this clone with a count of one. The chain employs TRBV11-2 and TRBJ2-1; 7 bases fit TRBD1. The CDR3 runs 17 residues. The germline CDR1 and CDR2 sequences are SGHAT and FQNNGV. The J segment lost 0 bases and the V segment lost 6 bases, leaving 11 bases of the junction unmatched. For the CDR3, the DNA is TGTGCCAGCAGTCAAAACAGGGGCGTCTACTCCTACAATGAGCAGTTCTTC. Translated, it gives CASSQNRGVYSYNEQFF.

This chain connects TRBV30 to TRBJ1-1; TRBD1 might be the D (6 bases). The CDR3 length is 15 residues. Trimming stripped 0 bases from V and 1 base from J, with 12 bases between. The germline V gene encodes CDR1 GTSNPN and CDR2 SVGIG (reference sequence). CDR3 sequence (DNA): TGTGCCTGGAGTGTGTTGGGACACAAGAACACTGAAGCTTTCTTT. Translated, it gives CAWSVLGHKNTEAFF.

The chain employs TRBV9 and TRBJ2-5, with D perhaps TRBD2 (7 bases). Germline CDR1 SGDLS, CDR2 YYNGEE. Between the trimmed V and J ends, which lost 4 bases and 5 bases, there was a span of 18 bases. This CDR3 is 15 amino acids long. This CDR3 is CASSPTGGGRETQYF. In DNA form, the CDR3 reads TGTGCCAGCAGCCCCACGGGGGGCGGACGGGAGACCCAGTACTTC.

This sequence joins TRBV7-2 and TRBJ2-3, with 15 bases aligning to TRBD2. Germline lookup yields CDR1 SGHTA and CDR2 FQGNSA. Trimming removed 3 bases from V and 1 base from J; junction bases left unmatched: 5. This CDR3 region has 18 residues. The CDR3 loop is CASSLGLAGGHRTDTQYF. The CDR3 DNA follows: TGTGCCAGCAGCTTGGGACTAGCGGGAGGCCACCGCACAGATACGCAGTATTTT.

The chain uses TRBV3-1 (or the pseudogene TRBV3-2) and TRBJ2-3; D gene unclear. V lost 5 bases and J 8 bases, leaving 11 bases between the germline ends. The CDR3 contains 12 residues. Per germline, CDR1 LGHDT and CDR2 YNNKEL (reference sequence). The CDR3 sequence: CASSARPGTQYF. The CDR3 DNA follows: TGTGCCAGCAGCGCCCGACCGGGTACGCAGTATTTT.

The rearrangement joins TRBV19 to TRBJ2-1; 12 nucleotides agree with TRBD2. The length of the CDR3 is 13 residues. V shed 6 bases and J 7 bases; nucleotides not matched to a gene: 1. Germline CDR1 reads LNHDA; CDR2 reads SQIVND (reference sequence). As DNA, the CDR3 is TGTGCCAGTAGCGGACTAGCGGGGAATGAGCAGTTCTTC. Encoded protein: CASSGLAGNEQFF.